Sequencing of this TCR beta chain was carried out in a study of blood T cell repertoires in COVID-19. On the study more broadly: Acute-phase and convalescent COVID-19 samples originated in the United States, Italy and Spain. From T cells, B-cell-depleted T cells, or PBMCs came the material, which was cDNA or gDNA.

Germline CDR1 reads MNHNY; CDR2 reads SVGAGI (reference sequence). The CDR3 contains 14 residues. Deletions cut 5 bases from V and 4 bases from J, with 14 bases between. Original analysis: Reference gene primer amplification in the assay estimated nucleated cell counts. Assay used: immunoSEQ multiplex PCR; TCRdb lists only in-frame clones, some missing. V and J calls and clone size are as listed in that table; D and trimming were resolved from the DNA. The profile shows about 110,000 clones, 88% of them singletons. The sequencing sample was made of peripheral blood. The V and J genes are TRBV6-6 and TRBJ1-2, with a tentative D call TRBD1 (6 bases). The source is a human donor in a cohort sampled during active COVID-19. The CDR3 loop reads CASSHRDTSYGYTF. CDR3 sequence (DNA): TGTGCCAGCAGTCACCGGGACACCAGCTATGGCTACACCTTC.